Below are 8 T cell receptor beta chains sequenced from a single sample in a study of PD-L1 blockade in urothelial cancer. Time point defined: pretreatment peripheral blood. Profiled with immunoSEQ multiplex PCR; TCRdb holds only in-frame clones, not every one. The sample records around 57,000 clones, about 81% being singletons. The material was PBMCs, obtained around atezolizumab (anti-PD-L1) treatment. Receptor source: a man in his 70s with urothelial cancer.

The DNA for the CDR3 is TGTGCCAGCAGCCGGGATCCTGGCACAGATACGCAGTATTTT. Its protein product is CASSRDPGTDTQYF. The chain recombines TRBV28 with TRBJ2-3, with D possibly TRBD2 on 5 matching bases. Germline CDR1 and CDR2: MDHEN and SYDVKM. There are 14 residues in the CDR3. V lost 6 bases to trimming and J lost 1 base, with 11 bases between them. Supplemented by reference TRBV28 and TRBJ2-3, the full variable domain reads DVKVTQSSRYLVKRTGEKVFLECVQDMDHENMFWYRQDPGLGLRLIYFSYDVKMKEKGDIPEGYSVSREKKERFSLILESASTNQTSMYLCASSRDPGTDTQYFGPGTRLTVL.

This clone turned up a few times. The V gene is TRBV7-9, the J gene TRBJ1-2, with TRBD1 identical over 9 bases. The CDR3 totals 15 residues. Germline CDR1 SEHNR, CDR2 FQNEAQ (reference sequence). V shed 0 bases, J shed 5 bases, and the junction held 4 bases outside the gene matches. DNA of the CDR3: TGTGCCAGCAGCTTAGCGTTACAGGGGGCGTATGGCTACACCTTC. It is translated as CASSLALQGAYGYTF.

The V and J genes are TRBV9 and TRBJ1-3; D is undetermined. The CDR3 contains 16 residues. Deletions cut 0 bases from V and 3 bases from J, with 13 bases between. CDR1 and CDR2 (germline): SGDLS, YYNGEE. The CDR3 DNA reads TGTGCCAGCAGCGTAGCCCCACACGGGGTTGGAAACACCATATATTTT. Protein product: CASSVAPHGVGNTIYF.

This chain connects TRBV18 to TRBJ1-2; D might be TRBD1 (6 bases). V shed 3 bases and J shed 6 bases, with 14 bases lying between them. Germline V gene lookup returns CDR1 KGHSH and CDR2 LQKENI. The CDR3 is 14 residues long. CDR3 region: CASSPLHRENGYTF. CDR3 bases: TGTGCCAGCTCACCCCTCCACAGGGAAAATGGCTACACCTTC. The full variable domain, rest sourced from reference TRBV18 and TRBJ1-2, is NAGVMQNPRHLVRRRGQEARLRCSPMKGHSHVYWYRQLPEEGLKFMVYLQKENIIDESGMPKERFSAEFPKEGPSILRIQQVVRGDSAAYFCASSPLHRENGYTFGSGTRLTVV.

This clone was detected only a few times. This chain's CDR3 is CASSLEGGSVGNIQYF. CDR3 nucleotide sequence: TGTGCCAGCAGCCTCGAGGGCGGGAGTGTTGGAAACATTCAGTACTTC. The V and J genes are TRBV7-3 and TRBJ2-4; 7 bases are shared with TRBD2. Trimming removed 5 bases from V and 6 bases from J; junction bases left unmatched: 13. This CDR3 comprises 16 residues. Germline-derived CDR1 and CDR2 are SGHTA and FQGTGA. Looking up the rest from reference TRBV7-3 and TRBJ2-4 gives the full variable domain: GAGVSQTPSNKVTEKGKYVELRCDPISGHTALYWYRQSLGQGPEFLIYFQGTGAADDSGLPNDRFFAVRPEGSVSTLKIQRTERGDSAVYLCASSLEGGSVGNIQYFGAGTRLSVL.

This clone was seen only once. The genes are TRBV2 and TRBJ2-3; 7 positions match TRBD1. V was pared by 5 bases and J by 3 bases, with 8 bases of the junction left unmatched. The CDR3 contains 15 residues. The germline V gene encodes CDR1 SNHLY and CDR2 FYNNEI. CDR3 nucleotide sequence: TGTGCCAGCAGTATATACAGGGGACGGACAGATACGCAGTATTTT. Its translation: CASSIYRGRTDTQYF.

The chain joins TRBV19 to TRBJ2-3; 11 bases agree with TRBD2. The V and J ends lost 5 bases and 2 bases, in that order; junction bases with no gene match: 6. CDR3 size: 16 residues. Looked up from germline, CDR1 is LNHDA and CDR2 is SQIVND (reference sequence). The CDR3 region is CASSLGLADHTDTQYF. Here the CDR3 DNA reads TGTGCCAGTAGTTTGGGACTAGCGGACCACACAGATACGCAGTATTTT.

The V call is TRBV4-2, the J call TRBJ2-3; D ambiguous. Trimming removed 0 bases from V and 9 bases from J, with 13 bases in between. CDR3 length equals 14 residues. Germline lookup yields CDR1 LGHNA and CDR2 YNFKEQ. The CDR3 DNA is TGTGCCAGCAGCCAAGATGGTAGCTTGCAAACGCAGTATTTT. It codes for CASSQDGSLQTQYF.